The rows below give T cell receptor beta chains drawn from one sample of a study of OX40 agonist ivuxolimab in advanced cancers. The method was immunoSEQ multiplex PCR; TCRdb's version includes in-frame clones alone and lacks a portion of them. The sample yields some 65,000 clones, about 90% seen once. The source was CD4+ or CD8+ T cells sorted from blood, collected in a trial of the OX40 agonist ivuxolimab. The receptors shown here come from an adult with an advanced solid tumor such as melanoma, head and neck, liver or kidney cancer. Both conserved end residues are part of each CDR3. The order of the fields is V gene, D gene, clone size, J gene, CDR3 protein, CDR3 DNA. The D gene is left open where the match is weak. The size entry is marked missing in some rows and otherwise reads once, few, many or a size class.

TRBV11-3	-	-	TRBJ2-1	CASSNPGLGERDEQFF	TGTGCCAGCAGCAACCCGGGCCTAGGGGAAAGAGATGAGCAGTTCTTC
TRBV7-2	-	-	TRBJ2-5	CASSHSRGRETQYF	TGTGCCAGCAGCCACAGCAGGGGACGGGAGACCCAGTACTTC
TRBV13	TRBD1	-	TRBJ2-7	CASTVRDSDYEQYF	TGTGCCAGCACCGTACGGGACAGTGACTACGAGCAGTACTTC
TRBV6-6	-	-	TRBJ2-5	CASSYAGGLETQYF	TGTGCCAGCAGTTACGCAGGGGGACTAGAGACCCAGTACTTC
TRBV19	-	-	TRBJ1-5	CASNRFAGKINQPQHF	TGTGCCAGTAATCGGTTCGCAGGGAAAATCAATCAGCCCCAGCATTTT
TRBV19	TRBD1	-	TRBJ1-1	CASSQDRVNTEAFF	TGTGCCAGTAGTCAGGACAGGGTGAACACTGAAGCTTTCTTT
TRBV28	TRBD1	-	TRBJ2-5	CASSLWAGGIQTQYF	TGTGCCAGCAGTTTATGGGCAGGGGGCATCCAGACCCAGTACTTC
TRBV25-1	TRBD2	-	TRBJ2-3	CASSVERGKDTQYF	TGTGCCAGCAGTGTAGAGCGGGGGAAAGATACGCAGTATTTT
TRBV6-1	TRBD2	once	TRBJ2-5	CASSDGTSGWETQYF	TGTGCCAGCAGTGACGGGACTAGCGGGTGGGAGACCCAGTACTTC
TRBV2	-	-	TRBJ1-1	CASNPGNMNTEAFF	TGTGCCAGCAATCCAGGGAACATGAACACTGAAGCTTTCTTT
TRBV18	TRBD1	-	TRBJ2-5	CASSTRTGGLEETQYF	TGTGCCAGCTCAACAAGGACAGGGGGCTTAGAAGAGACCCAGTACTTC
TRBV7-2	TRBD1	-	TRBJ1-5	CASSFAGQGVQPQHF	TGTGCCAGCAGCTTCGCGGGGCAGGGGGTACAGCCCCAGCATTTT
TRBV20-1	-	-	TRBJ2-7	CSALSSYEQYF	TGCAGTGCCCTCAGCTCCTACGAGCAGTACTTC
TRBV6-1	TRBD1	few	TRBJ1-5	CASSSRQGVGQPQHF	TGTGCCAGCAGTTCCAGACAGGGCGTAGGGCAGCCCCAGCATTTT
TRBV28	-	few	TRBJ1-6	CASSPAREIWSPLHF	TGTGCCAGCAGTCCGGCAAGGGAAATTTGGTCACCCCTCCACTTT
TRBV7-9	-	-	TRBJ1-1	CASSLVENTEAFF	TGTGCCAGCAGCTTAGTGGAGAACACTGAAGCTTTCTTT
TRBV11-3	-	-	TRBJ2-7	CASSLEGYEQYF	TGTGCCAGCAGCTTAGAAGGTTACGAGCAGTACTTC
TRBV19	TRBD1	-	TRBJ2-3	CASSIMGARGRTDTQYF	TGTGCCAGTAGTATAATGGGGGCGAGGGGGCGCACAGATACGCAGTATTTT
TRBV6-6	-	-	TRBJ1-4	CASSPGVYGEKLFF	TGTGCCAGCAGTCCAGGGGTTTATGGTGAAAAACTGTTTTTT
TRBV27	TRBD1	-	TRBJ1-1	CASRGQGNTEAFF	TGTGCCAGCAGGGGACAGGGAAACACTGAAGCTTTCTTT
TRBV7-2	-	-	TRBJ1-1	CASSLATANTEAFF	TGTGCCAGCAGCTTAGCAACAGCTAACACTGAAGCTTTCTTT
TRBV5-1	-	-	TRBJ1-6	CASSLEGGGSNSPLHF	TGCGCCAGCAGCTTGGAGGGAGGGGGTTCTAATTCACCCCTCCACTTT
TRBV4-1	-	-	TRBJ2-7	CASSQDNRYEQYF	TGCGCCAGCAGCCAAGATAACAGATACGAGCAGTACTTC
TRBV5-4	-	few	TRBJ1-4	CASSLAGGAANEKLFF	TGTGCCAGCAGCTTGGCCGGGGGCGCGGCTAATGAAAAACTGTTTTTT
TRBV11-2	TRBD1	-	TRBJ1-2	CASSLGTGANYGYTF	TGTGCCAGCAGCTTAGGGACAGGGGCGAACTATGGCTACACCTTC
TRBV7-3	TRBD2	-	TRBJ2-1	CASSSPTSGGADSSYNEQFF	TGTGCCAGCAGCTCCCCGACTAGCGGGGGGGCGGATAGCTCCTACAATGAGCAGTTCTTC
TRBV7-2	-	-	TRBJ2-5	CASSLGLGETQYF	TGTGCCAGCAGCTTGGGTTTAGGAGAGACCCAGTACTTC
TRBV19	TRBD1	-	TRBJ1-2	CASTDRGSRGAGYTF	TGTGCCAGTACGGACAGGGGCTCTCGGGGCGCTGGCTACACCTTC
TRBV5-1	TRBD1	once	TRBJ2-5	CASSNRDRGLAQYF	TGCGCCAGCAGTAACCGGGACAGGGGGCTGGCCCAGTACTTC
TRBV19	TRBD1	-	TRBJ2-7	CASRHLGQGSYEQYF	TGTGCCAGTAGACACCTGGGACAGGGCTCCTACGAGCAGTACTTC
TRBV9	TRBD2	-	TRBJ2-1	CASSPGGGNYNEQFF	TGTGCCAGCAGCCCTGGGGGGGGGAACTACAATGAGCAGTTCTTC
TRBV18	TRBD1	-	TRBJ2-7	CASSPAGGFYEQYF	TGTGCCAGCTCACCGGCAGGGGGATTCTACGAGCAGTACTTC
TRBV7-8	TRBD2	-	TRBJ2-3	CASSLLAGSTDTQYF	TGTGCCAGCAGCTTACTAGCGGGTAGCACAGATACGCAGTATTTT
TRBV7-2	TRBD2	-	TRBJ2-1	CASRWTSGVNEQFF	TGTGCCAGCAGGTGGACTAGCGGGGTCAATGAGCAGTTCTTC
TRBV18	-	-	TRBJ2-3	CASSPLNAGGDTQYF	TGTGCCAGCTCACCACTTAATGCGGGTGGAGATACGCAGTATTTT
TRBV19	TRBD1	-	TRBJ1-1	CASQPGTGRTAEAFF	TGTGCCAGTCAGCCCGGGACAGGGCGAACCGCTGAAGCTTTCTTT
TRBV6-5	-	few	TRBJ2-5	CASRAQPQETQYF	TGTGCCAGCAGGGCGCAGCCCCAAGAGACCCAGTACTTC
TRBV30	-	-	TRBJ2-7	CAWSVVPRGEQYF	TGTGCCTGGAGTGTTGTCCCCAGGGGCGAGCAGTACTTC
TRBV27	-	-	TRBJ1-3	CASSSPNQNTIYF	TGTGCCAGCAGTTCCCCCAACCAAAACACCATATATTTT
TRBV11-3	TRBD2	-	TRBJ2-1	CASSGGELSYNEQFF	TGTGCCAGCAGCGGGGGGGAGTTGTCCTACAATGAGCAGTTCTTC
TRBV5-1	TRBD2	few	TRBJ2-4	CASSIWTSGSGSRDIQYF	TGCGCCAGCAGCATCTGGACTAGCGGGAGTGGGTCGAGGGACATTCAGTACTTC
TRBV28	TRBD1	-	TRBJ1-1	CASRAGDRDTEAFF	TGTGCCAGCAGGGCGGGGGACAGGGACACTGAAGCTTTCTTT
TRBV28	-	-	TRBJ2-7	CASRSPSGTGSYEQYF	TGTGCCAGCAGGTCCCCCTCTGGAACAGGCTCCTACGAGCAGTACTTC
TRBV6-6	-	-	TRBJ2-1	CASSYDGYNEQFF	TGTGCCAGCAGTTACGATGGATACAATGAGCAGTTCTTC
TRBV28	-	-	TRBJ1-6	CASSLTGSYNSPLHF	TGTGCCAGCAGTTTAACAGGTTCCTATAATTCACCCCTCCACTTT
TRBV6-5	-	few	TRBJ1-5	CASSPMSNQPQHF	TGTGCCAGCAGCCCCATGAGCAATCAGCCCCAGCATTTT
TRBV4-3	-	-	TRBJ2-1	CASSQGYNEQFF	TGCGCCAGCAGCCAAGGATACAATGAGCAGTTCTTC
TRBV6-5	-	-	TRBJ2-7	CASRGGPPSYEQYF	TGTGCCAGCAGGGGCGGTCCACCCAGCTACGAGCAGTACTTC
TRBV7-2	TRBD1	once	TRBJ2-7	CASSPWTGEGYEQYF	TGTGCCAGCAGCCCGTGGACAGGGGAAGGCTACGAGCAGTACTTC